These 10 T cell receptor beta chains share one sample of origin, sequenced in a study of blood T cell repertoires in COVID-19. Generated by immunoSEQ multiplex PCR, the TCRdb table keeps only in-frame clones and is missing some. The sample has more than 200,000 clones; approximately 80% are singletons. The sequencing input was peripheral blood. These receptors were collected from a man aged 60 to 69 with acute or convalescent COVID-19.

The rearrangement links TRBV7-9 to TRBJ1-2; TRBD1 might be the D (5 bases). Trimming cost V 1 base and J 7 bases, with 13 bases left between them. Germline assignment: CDR1 SEHNR and CDR2 FQNEAQ (reference sequence). This CDR3 has 14 residues. CDR3 nucleotides: TGTGCCAGCAGCTTAGTAACAGGAGAAGGTGGCTACACCTTC. Translating it yields CASSLVTGEGGYTF. Looking up the rest from reference TRBV7-9 and TRBJ1-2 gives the full variable domain: DTGVSQNPRHKITKRGQNVTFRCDPISEHNRLYWYRQTLGQGPEFLTYFQNEAQLEKSRLLSDRFSAERPKGSFSTLEIQRTEQGDSAMYLCASSLVTGEGGYTFGSGTRLTVV.

The chain couples TRBV15 to TRBJ2-7; D may be TRBD1 (5 bases). V lost 0 bases and J 2 bases, leaving 8 bases between the germline ends. The CDR3 is 14 amino acids. CDR1 is LNHNV, CDR2 YYDKDF, per germline (reference sequence). DNA of the CDR3: TGTGCCACCAGCAGAGACCTAGGGGCCTACGAGCAGTACTTC. This encodes CATSRDLGAYEQYF.

The table lists this clone with a few counts. V and J are TRBV3-1 (or the pseudogene TRBV3-2) and TRBJ2-4, with a possible D match to TRBD1 (5 bases). The germline V gene has CDR1 LGHDT and CDR2 YNNKEL (reference sequence). The CDR3 sequence is 14 residues long. The germline V and J ends were trimmed by 5 bases and 7 bases, with 15 bases remaining between them. Written as DNA, the CDR3 is TGTGCCAGCAGCTTACAAGGGGCGCTGAACATTCAGTACTTC. Translated, it gives CASSLQGALNIQYF.

The chain is built from TRBV9 and TRBJ2-1; TRBD2 agrees at 9 bases. Germline V lookup: CDR1 SGDLS, CDR2 YYNGEE. The CDR3 has 15 amino acids. The ends lost 3 bases at V and 5 bases at J; junction bases unmatched: 6. The CDR3 bases are TGTGCCAGCAGCGGCGGGACTAGCTTAGACAATGAGCAGTTCTTC. The encoded protein is CASSGGTSLDNEQFF.

J is TRBJ2-5 and V is TRBV11-1; 9 nucleotides match TRBD1. The V gene's germline CDR1 is SGHAT and CDR2 FQDESV (reference sequence). The CDR3 length is 16 residues. V was pared by 5 bases and J by 2 bases, with 9 bases of the junction left unmatched. CDR3 residues: CASSPPLDRGQETQYF. The CDR3 nucleotides read TGTGCCAGCAGCCCCCCCTTAGACAGGGGGCAAGAGACCCAGTACTTC.

J is TRBJ2-7 and V is TRBV19, with D possibly being TRBD1 (5 bases). The CDR3 extends over 18 amino acids. Between the trimmed V and J ends, which lost 4 bases and 0 bases, there was a span of 22 bases. The germline V gene has CDR1 LNHDA and CDR2 SQIVND (reference sequence). In DNA, the CDR3 is TGTGCCAGTAGTAAAGGGCTAAAGGACATTAGTCTCTCCTACGAGCAGTACTTC. Residues: CASSKGLKDISLSYEQYF.

The chain uses TRBV18 and TRBJ1-3, with TRBD1 identical over 10 bases. CDR3 length: 16 amino acids. After removal of 4 bases from V and 4 bases from J, the junction contained 7 bases not matched to a gene. CDR1 KGHSH and CDR2 LQKENI come from the germline V gene. Here the CDR3 DNA reads TGTGCCAGCTCACAACCGGGACAGGGGACAGGAAACACCATATATTTT. Translation: CASSQPGQGTGNTIYF.

This chain connects TRBV29-1 to TRBJ1-5; 7 bases fit TRBD1. CDR1 is SQVTM and CDR2 is ANQGSEA in the germline V gene. The CDR3 has 12 amino acids. V lost 5 bases and J lost 4; bases outside the gene matches: 2. This chain's CDR3 is CSVTQGNQPQHF. The CDR3 bases are TGCAGCGTTACACAGGGGAATCAGCCCCAGCATTTT.

CDR3 DNA: TGCAGCGTTGGACAGACTGCTATGAACACTGAAGCTTTCTTT. Its translation: CSVGQTAMNTEAFF. This sequence joins TRBV29-1 and TRBJ1-1; maybe TRBD1 (5 bases). The CDR3 runs 14 residues. The ends were cut back, 4 bases at V and 0 bases at J, with 12 bases in the middle. Germline values: CDR1 SQVTM, CDR2 ANQGSEA.

The chain is built from TRBV2 and TRBJ2-1, with 7 bases lining up with TRBD1. Looked up from germline, CDR1 is SNHLY and CDR2 is FYNNEI. The CDR3 consists of 15 residues. V shed 8 bases and J 6 bases; nucleotides not matched to a gene: 13. The DNA of the CDR3 is TGTGCCAGCGAGGGGGCGACAGCTCCCCGCAATGAGCAGTTCTTC. Its translation is CASEGATAPRNEQFF.